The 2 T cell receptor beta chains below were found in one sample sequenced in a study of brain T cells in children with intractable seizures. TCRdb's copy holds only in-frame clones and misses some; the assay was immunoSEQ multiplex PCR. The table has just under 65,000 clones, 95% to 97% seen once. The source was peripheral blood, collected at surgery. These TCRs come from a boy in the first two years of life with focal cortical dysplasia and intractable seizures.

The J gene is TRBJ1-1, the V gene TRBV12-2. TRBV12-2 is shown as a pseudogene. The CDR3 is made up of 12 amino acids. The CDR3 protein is CASRRRHTEAFF. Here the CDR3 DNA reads TGTGCAAGTCGCCGACGCCACACTGAAGCTTTCTTT.

The CDR3 region has the DNA TGTGCCAGCAGCTTCAGGACTAGCGGGGGGGGCACAGATACGCAGTATTTT. This gives the protein CASSFRTSGGGTDTQYF. The chain joins TRBV5-6 to TRBJ2-3, with 15 bases that match TRBD2. V trimming: 2 bases; J trimming: 1 base; junction bases outside the gene matches: 2. CDR1 SGHDT and CDR2 YYEEEE come from the germline V gene. CDR3 length: 17 amino acids.